The clone carrying this T cell receptor beta chain was counted only a few times. Its target is unknown. This entry comes from a study of T-cell reconstitution after alpha-beta-depleted transplantation in children. Unmatched junction bases numbered 6, after V lost 5 bases and J lost 4 bases. Germline V gene sequence: CDR1 MDHEN, CDR2 SYDVKM. The CDR3 length is 14 residues. Preparing the TCRbeta library involved the use of unique molecular identifiers. One entry per CDR3 protein, called by TCRdb with MiXCR from the PCR reads. This repertoire shows almost 600,000 distinct CDR3 sequences, over 25% found once; its top ten account for about a third. Study-level findings and limits: Several hundred rapidly expanded clones from non-depleted graft cells reportedly supplied alpha-beta T cells about two months post-transplant.

This chain uses TRBV28 with TRBJ1-1, with 8 bases lining up with TRBD1. The sequences come from PBMCs, collected before TCRalphabeta/CD19-depleted stem cell transplant. This receptor was obtained from a boy younger than two with Wiskott-Aldrich syndrome, due to receive a stem cell transplant. The CDR3 coding sequence is TGTGCCAGCAGTACCGGACAGGGCGGCACTGAAGCTTTCTTT. Amino acids: CASSTGQGGTEAFF.